The 30 T cell receptor beta chains in this list originate from one sample, sequenced in a study of tumor-infiltrating lymphocytes in oesophageal squamous cell carcinoma. TCRdb called the PCR reads again in MiXCR, with one record for every CDR3 protein. Altogether 9,500 to 11,000 distinct CDR3 sequences are present, 58% being singletons, with the ten largest covering more than 30%. The material sequenced was esophageal tumor tissue. The receptor source for this set is a female donor with esophageal squamous cell carcinoma.

This clonotype appeared a few times. A read error is likely, as this CDR3 ends without the conserved phenylalanine or tryptophan. The DNA is omitted, as the CDR3 cannot be located on it reliably, and the CDR3 follows TCRdb's listing. The CDR3 loop is CASSSGQGHYEQYFGN. The V gene is TRBV11-2, the J gene TRBJ2-7; the D call of TRBD1 is as the table states it, not checked on the DNA. Per the germline V gene, CDR1 is SGHAT and CDR2 is FQNNGV. From its first to its last residue, the CDR3 has 16 amino acids.

A note on this clonotype: Germline and junction disagree at one end, which may indicate a read error. The J gene is TRBJ2-5, the V gene TRBV10-3, with D perhaps matching TRBD2 (6 bases). CDR1 is ENHRY and CDR2 is SYGVKD in the germline V gene. The CDR3 length is 14 residues. This chain's CDR3 is CAINKAGPQAGYIF. DNA for the CDR3: TGTGCCATCAACAAAGCCGGGCCCCAAGCGGGCTACATCTTC.

This clonotype turned up a few times. V and J are TRBV11-2 and TRBJ1-4; D not resolved. The closer fit of TRBJ2-2 to the DNA end suggests the J call may be wrong. Per the germline V gene, CDR1 is SGHAT and CDR2 is FQNNGV. The CDR3 has 11 amino acids. CDR3 sequence (DNA): TGTGCCAGCAGCTTAATCGGGGAGCTGTTTTTT. Protein sequence: CASSLIGELFF.

This clonotype was seen a single time. The V gene is TRBV6-8, the J gene TRBJ2-3; no clear D gene. The CDR3 sequence is 14 residues long. V shed 7 bases and J shed 0 bases, with 11 bases lying between them. The germline CDR1 and CDR2 sequences are MNHGY and SAAAGT. CDR3 loop: CASTERRSTDTQYF. CDR3 in DNA: TGTGCCAGCACCGAGAGGCGCAGCACAGATACGCAGTATTTT.

Judged by abundance, this clonotype is medium-sized. V and J are TRBV7-2 and TRBJ2-1; 9 bases match TRBD1. There are 17 residues in the CDR3. The J segment lost 2 bases and the V segment lost 1 base, leaving 6 bases of the junction unmatched. CDR1 and CDR2 (germline): SGHTA, FQGNSA. The CDR3 DNA is TGTGCCAGCAGCTTAGGGACAGGGGTCGGGGCCTACAATGAGCAGTTCTTC. Translation: CASSLGTGVGAYNEQFF.

V is TRBV7-6 and J is TRBJ2-3; 10 bases map to TRBD1. Trimming removed 6 bases from V and 2 bases from J; junction bases left unmatched: 8. The CDR3 contains 16 residues. Germline lookup yields CDR1 SGHVS and CDR2 FNYEAQ. Here the CDR3 DNA reads TGTGCCAGCAGTAGCGGACAGGGGGTGATCACAGATACGCAGTATTTT. Translating gives CASSSGQGVITDTQYF.

The chain carries TRBV7-8 and TRBJ2-5; D possibly matches TRBD1 or TRBD2 (5 bases each). The end of the DNA aligns better with TRBJ2-1, so the J call may be wrong. This CDR3 contains 16 residues. Germline V gives CDR1 SGHVS, CDR2 FQNEAQ. The CDR3 DNA reads TGTGCCAGCAGCTTAGACGGGGCGCCGGAATACAATGAGCAGTTCTTC. It codes for CASSLDGAPEYNEQFF.

This chain links TRBV5-1 with TRBJ2-1; perhaps D is TRBD1 or TRBD2 (5 bases each). This CDR3 region has 17 residues. CDR1 is SGHRS and CDR2 is YFSETQ in the germline V gene. Trimming took off 5 bases at V and 1 base at J, with 19 bases between the two ends. The CDR3 reads CASSSDGTLGSYNEQFF. CDR3 sequence (DNA): TGCGCCAGCAGTTCGGACGGGACGTTAGGGTCCTACAATGAGCAGTTCTTC.

The chain joins TRBV7-3 to TRBJ2-7, with D maybe TRBD2 (6 bases). Near its end, the DNA agrees better with TRBJ2-1, so the J call may be wrong. This CDR3 region has 15 residues. Germline values: CDR1 SGHTA, CDR2 FQGTGA. The CDR3 protein is CASSPRDSPYNEQFF. CDR3 bases: TGTGCCAGCAGCCCACGGGACTCCCCCTACAATGAGCAGTTCTTC.

Many counts were recorded for this clonotype. The V gene is TRBV18, the J gene TRBJ1-6; tentatively, D is TRBD1 (5 bases). CDR1 and CDR2 (germline): KGHSH, LQKENI. The CDR3 is 15 amino acids. Trimming removed 6 bases at V and 6 bases at J, with 15 bases between. The DNA of the CDR3 is TGTGCCAGCTCTCCCCCGGGACGGCCTAATTCACCCCTCCACTTT. As protein: CASSPPGRPNSPLHF.

The J gene is TRBJ2-2, the V gene TRBV7-3; D not certain. This CDR3 spans 14 amino acids. The V gene's germline CDR1 is SGHTA and CDR2 FQGTGA. V was clipped by 5 bases and J by 6 bases, with 13 bases between them. The CDR3 nucleotides read TGTGCCAGCAGCCCGTTCAATGGGGCCGGGGAGCTGTTTTTT. It encodes CASSPFNGAGELFF. The entire variable domain, with the rest obtained from reference TRBV7-3 and TRBJ2-2, is as follows: GAGVSQTPSNKVTEKGKYVELRCDPISGHTALYWYRQSLGQGPEFLIYFQGTGAADDSGLPNDRFFAVRPEGSVSTLKIQRTERGDSAVYLCASSPFNGAGELFFGEGSRLTVL.

This sequence joins TRBV11-2 and TRBJ1-2, with D uncertain. V was pared by 1 base and J by 7 bases, with 7 bases between. This CDR3 is built from 12 residues. CDR1 is SGHAT and CDR2 is FQNNGV in the germline V gene. CDR3 sequence: CASSLGRSGYTF. In DNA form, the CDR3 reads TGTGCCAGCAGCTTAGGCAGAAGTGGCTACACCTTC.

This clonotype was seen a few times. CDR3 coding DNA: TGTGCCAGCAGCTTAGTCGGAAGAGATACGCAGTATTTT. It specifies CASSLVGRDTQYF. This chain joins TRBV11-3 and TRBJ2-3; no clear D gene. Germline V lookup: CDR1 SGHNT, CDR2 YENEEA. The CDR3 sequence is 13 residues long. The V and J ends lost 1 base and 5 bases respectively, with 7 bases between them.

This clonotype was detected ten times or more. V gene TRBV6-6 combines with J gene TRBJ2-1; D perhaps matches TRBD2 (5 bases). Germline CDR1 is MNHNY and CDR2 is SVGAGI (reference sequence). V lost 2 bases to trimming and J lost 7 bases, with 18 bases between them. CDR3 length equals 16 residues. CDR3 DNA: TGTGCCAGCAGTTACCCCGTGGGCGAGAGGGTGAATGAGCAGTTCTTC. This encodes CASSYPVGERVNEQFF.

This sequence joins TRBV7-3 and TRBJ2-5; TRBD2 agrees at 11 bases. Per germline, CDR1 SGHTA and CDR2 FQGTGA. The CDR3 is 16 residues long. With 2 bases clipped from V and 11 bases from J, the junction kept 13 bases outside the gene matches. CDR3 residues: CASSLVTSGGNNEQYF. DNA of the CDR3: TGTGCCAGCAGCTTAGTCACTAGCGGGGGAAACAATGAGCAGTACTTC.

Worth noting for this clonotype: At one boundary the junction diverges from the germline segment, which might be a read error. This rearrangement joins TRBV7-7 to TRBJ2-5; 10 bases map to TRBD2. Germline V lookup: CDR1 SSHAT, CDR2 FNYEAQ (reference sequence). CDR3 length: 15 amino acids. The CDR3 nucleotides read TGTGCTAGCAGCCCCCGACTAGCGGGTGTGGAGACCCAGTACTTC. Translated, it gives CASSPRLAGVETQYF.

The table lists this clonotype with a few counts. The chain recombines TRBV7-2 with TRBJ2-7; TRBD2 aligns across 13 bases. The J call could be wrong; TRBJ2-5 is a better fit for the DNA end. CDR3 length: 17 residues. Germline V lookup: CDR1 SGHTA, CDR2 FQGNSA. CDR3: CASSLGTSGTLQETQYF. In DNA form, the CDR3 reads TGTGCCAGCAGCCTTGGGACTAGCGGGACCTTACAAGAGACCCAGTACTTC.

Many counts were recorded for this clonotype. The rearrangement joins TRBV7-3 to TRBJ2-1; possibly TRBD2 for D (5 bases). V was cut by 1 base and J by 2 bases, with 9 bases left in between. Germline CDR1 and CDR2: SGHTA and FQGTGA. The CDR3 extends over 15 amino acids. The CDR3 here is CASSLRETPYNEQFF. CDR3 sequence (DNA): TGTGCCAGCAGCTTAAGGGAGACCCCCTACAATGAGCAGTTCTTC. Full variable domain (outside the CDR3, taken from reference TRBV7-3 and TRBJ2-1): GAGVSQTPSNKVTEKGKYVELRCDPISGHTALYWYRQSLGQGPEFLIYFQGTGAADDSGLPNDRFFAVRPEGSVSTLKIQRTERGDSAVYLCASSLRETPYNEQFFGPGTRLTVL.

This clonotype was observed a handful of times. At one end, the junction sequence differs from germline, possibly due to a read error. The chain recombines TRBV5-3 with TRBJ2-2, with a weak D call TRBD2 (6 bases). TRBV5-3 is an ORF, and what it does is uncertain. This CDR3 has 13 amino acids. The CDR3 sequence is CASSLGGTGELFF. For the CDR3, the DNA is TGTGCCAGCAGCTTGGGGGGAACCGGGGAGCTGTTTTTT.

This rearrangement joins TRBV11-2 to TRBJ2-5, with D uncertain. Looked up from germline, CDR1 is SGHAT and CDR2 is FQNNGV. This CDR3 comprises 13 residues. V lost 1 base and J 7 bases, leaving 10 bases between the germline ends. For the CDR3, the DNA is TGTGCCAGCAGCTTAGCAGACTTAGGGACCCAGTACTTC. Protein: CASSLADLGTQYF.

The chain employs TRBV15 and TRBJ2-4; D possibly corresponds to TRBD1 (6 bases). The CDR3 runs to 14 residues. Germline V gene sequence: CDR1 LNHNV, CDR2 YYDKDF (reference sequence). V was shortened by 3 bases and J by 13 bases, with 19 bases between the two germline ends. The DNA of the CDR3 is TGTGCCACCAGCAGCCCTTTAACAGGGTTGGGGCAGTACTTC. This sequence encodes CATSSPLTGLGQYF. The full variable domain, in which reference TRBV15 and TRBJ2-4 provide the parts outside the CDR3, is DAMVIQNPRYQVTQFGKPVTLSCSQTLNHNVMYWYQQKSSQAPKLLFHYYDKDFNNEADTPDNFQSRRPNTSFCFLDIRSPGLGDTAMYLCATSSPLTGLGQYFGAGTRLSVL.

This rearrangement joins TRBV24-1 to TRBJ2-3; 8 positions match TRBD1. The ends lost 0 bases at V and 2 bases at J; junction bases unmatched: 9. Per the germline V gene, CDR1 is KGHDR and CDR2 is SFDVKD. This CDR3 has 18 amino acids. The CDR3 DNA sequence: TGTGCCACCAGTGATTTGCCCTCCCCGGGACAGGCCACAGATACGCAGTATTTT. It encodes CATSDLPSPGQATDTQYF.

The chain has TRBV7-2 and TRBJ2-3; the D gene is possibly TRBD2 (6 bases). V lost 5 bases, J lost 3 bases, and 18 bases lay in between. CDR3 length: 16 residues. In germline, CDR1 is SGHTA, CDR2 FQGNSA. The CDR3 DNA sequence: TGTGCCAGCAGCCCAAGAAGAGCGGGTGTTACAGATACGCAGTATTTT. Amino acids: CASSPRRAGVTDTQYF.

This clonotype was counted ten times or more. The chain links TRBV27 to TRBJ2-7; 7 nucleotides agree with TRBD1. Germline values: CDR1 MNHEY, CDR2 SMNVEV (reference sequence). V trimming: 4 bases; J trimming: 2 bases; junction bases outside the gene matches: 17. This CDR3 contains 18 residues. The CDR3 DNA reads TGTGCCAGCAGTTACCTCGGGCCGGGACAGCGGCCAGCCTACGAGCAGTACTTC. Translation gives CASSYLGPGQRPAYEQYF.

This clonotype is labeled as medium-sized (0.01 to 0.1%). Sequence at one end of the junction differs from germline and may be a read error. The chain joins TRBV7-7 to TRBJ2-5; TRBD2 might be the D (5 bases). The germline V gene encodes CDR1 SSHAT and CDR2 FNYEAQ (reference sequence). This CDR3 has 14 residues. Written as DNA, the CDR3 is TGTGCTAGCAGCCCATCGGGGATACAAGAGACCCAGTACTTC. Protein: CASSPSGIQETQYF.

The chain recombines TRBV7-8 with TRBJ2-7, with D possibly being TRBD1 (6 bases). The CDR3 runs 15 residues. Trimming stripped 5 bases from V and 1 base from J, with 15 bases between. Looked up from germline, CDR1 is SGHVS and CDR2 is FQNEAQ. The DNA of the CDR3 is TGTGCCAGCAGCACCAATACAGGGCTTTCCTACGAGCAGTACTTC. Translation gives CASSTNTGLSYEQYF.

This sequence joins TRBV7-2 and TRBJ2-4; D is undetermined. The J call is uncertain, as TRBJ2-7 better fits the DNA end. CDR3 length equals 13 residues. From germline, CDR1 is SGHTA and CDR2 FQGNSA. As DNA, the CDR3 is TGTGCCAGCAGCTTGGTTGGGTTTGGCGAGCAGTACTTC. It translates to CASSLVGFGEQYF.

The rearrangement joins TRBV6-5 to TRBJ2-5; D remains ambiguous. The J call could be wrong; TRBJ2-7 is a better fit for the DNA end. Looked up from germline, CDR1 is MNHEY and CDR2 is SVGAGI. The CDR3 has 11 amino acids. The CDR3 DNA is TGTGCCAGCATGAACCTTTACGAGCAGTACTTC. Translated: CASMNLYEQYF.

V gene TRBV6-4 combines with J gene TRBJ1-2, with TRBD1 identical over 8 bases. Germline assignment: CDR1 MRHNA and CDR2 SNTAGT. The CDR3 is 13 amino acids. The V segment lost 5 bases and the J segment 8 bases; nucleotides outside the gene matches: 7. The CDR3 loop reads CASSKTGAWGYTF. The CDR3 coding sequence is TGTGCCAGCAGTAAGACAGGGGCTTGGGGCTACACCTTC.

In this sample, this clonotype turned up many times. It may be a read error: a sequence one base away is much more abundant. This chain links TRBV28 with TRBJ2-5; TRBD2 matches at 10 bases. J was trimmed by 11 bases and V by 3 bases; bases with no gene match: 12. Germline loops: CDR1 MDHEN, CDR2 SYDVKM. The CDR3 spans 15 residues. The CDR3 loop is CASSFLLAGNNEQYF. The DNA for the CDR3 is TGTGCCAGCAGTTTTTTACTAGCGGGGAACAATGAGCAGTACTTC.